The rows below give T cell receptor beta chains drawn from one sample of a study of T-cell reconstitution after alpha-beta-depleted transplantation in children. TCRdb fed the PCR reads into MiXCR, producing one record per CDR3 protein. The table includes 170,000 or so distinct CDR3 sequences, approximately 6.6% detected once. Sequencing was performed on PBMCs from the stem cell graft donor, taken from the stem cell graft. Source of these receptors: a human donor who donated a stem cell graft to a child with Wiskott-Aldrich syndrome. CDR3s include the opening cysteine and the closing phenylalanine or tryptophan. Fields, in order: clone size, V gene, D gene, J gene, CDR3 protein, CDR3 DNA. The D gene is left open where the match is weak. Size tells how often a clone was seen (once, few, many) or the class of an expanded clone, and some rows leave it out.

clone_size: .; v_call: TRBV18; d_call: .; j_call: TRBJ2-1; cdr3_aa: CASSPKEGDEQFF; cdr3_nt: TGTGCCAGCTCACCAAAAGAGGGGGATGAGCAGTTCTTC
clone_size: many; v_call: TRBV12-3/TRBV12-4; d_call: .; j_call: TRBJ2-5; cdr3_aa: CASSLRTSGETQYF; cdr3_nt: TGTGCCAGCAGTTTGAGGACCTCGGGGGAGACCCAGTACTTC
clone_size: many; v_call: TRBV27; d_call: TRBD2; j_call: TRBJ2-1; cdr3_aa: CASSQRGGIYEQFF; cdr3_nt: TGTGCCAGCAGTCAGCGGGGGGGCATCTATGAGCAGTTCTTC
clone_size: few; v_call: TRBV12-3/TRBV12-4; d_call: TRBD1; j_call: TRBJ2-3; cdr3_aa: CASSQRPDRGIRDTQYF; cdr3_nt: TGTGCCAGCAGCCAGAGGCCGGACAGGGGGATTCGGGATACGCAGTATTTT
clone_size: many; v_call: TRBV28; d_call: .; j_call: TRBJ1-1; cdr3_aa: CASSLGGGETVLAFF; cdr3_nt: TGTGCCAGCAGTTTAGGAGGGGGGGAGACCGTACTGGCTTTCTTT
clone_size: many; v_call: TRBV10-3; d_call: .; j_call: TRBJ2-5; cdr3_aa: CAISETGSETQYF; cdr3_nt: TGTGCCATCAGTGAGACAGGGTCCGAGACCCAGTACTTC
clone_size: many; v_call: TRBV12-3/TRBV12-4; d_call: .; j_call: TRBJ2-3; cdr3_aa: CASSFRGLDTQYF; cdr3_nt: TGTGCCAGCAGTTTCAGAGGGCTAGATACGCAGTATTTT
clone_size: .; v_call: TRBV7-2; d_call: .; j_call: TRBJ1-2; cdr3_aa: CASSLSPKNYGYTF; cdr3_nt: TGTGCCAGCAGCTTAAGTCCGAAAAACTATGGCTACACCTTC
clone_size: many; v_call: TRBV7-2; d_call: TRBD2; j_call: TRBJ2-3; cdr3_aa: CASSLAQIAGGPTDTQYF; cdr3_nt: TGTGCCAGCAGCTTAGCCCAAATAGCGGGAGGACCTACAGATACGCAGTATTTT
clone_size: few; v_call: TRBV10-3; d_call: .; j_call: TRBJ2-2; cdr3_aa: CAISWRVGPGELFF; cdr3_nt: TGTGCCATCAGCTGGCGGGTCGGGCCCGGGGAGCTGTTTTTT
clone_size: many; v_call: TRBV24-1; d_call: .; j_call: TRBJ2-5; cdr3_aa: CATSDSLAGETQYF; cdr3_nt: TGTGCCACCAGTGATTCACTAGCAGGAGAGACCCAGTACTTC
clone_size: few; v_call: TRBV6-1; d_call: .; j_call: TRBJ2-2; cdr3_aa: CASGGRGKGGSTGELFF; cdr3_nt: TGTGCCAGCGGAGGGAGAGGGAAGGGAGGTAGCACCGGGGAGCTGTTTTTT
clone_size: many; v_call: TRBV4-2; d_call: TRBD2; j_call: TRBJ2-2; cdr3_aa: CASSQGLAGKNTGELFF; cdr3_nt: TGTGCCAGCAGCCAAGGACTAGCGGGTAAAAACACCGGGGAGCTGTTTTTT
clone_size: .; v_call: TRBV7-9; d_call: .; j_call: TRBJ1-6; cdr3_aa: CASSSVGGGGVPLHF; cdr3_nt: TGTGCCAGCAGCTCGGTAGGTGGGGGGGGCGTACCCCTCCACTTT
clone_size: once; v_call: TRBV5-6; d_call: .; j_call: TRBJ2-1; cdr3_aa: CASSPDVPYNEQFF; cdr3_nt: TGTGCCAGCAGCCCGGACGTCCCCTACAATGAGCAGTTCTTC